Shown below are 30 T cell receptor beta chains from a single sample sequenced in a study of early T cells in non-severe SARS-CoV-2 infection. TCRdb processed the 5' RACE reads anew with MiXCR; each CDR3 protein has one entry. The sample shows 75,000 to 80,000 distinct CDR3 sequences, approximately 10% of them seen only once. Here the sequenced sample was whole blood, taken at baseline. The receptors shown here come from an adult who was a healthcare worker with PCR-confirmed SARS-CoV-2 infection or an uninfected control (not recorded which).

Ten or more counts support this clonotype. The CDR3 spells CASSYWITGAQRRYEQYF. The CDR3 nucleotides read TGTGCCAGCAGTTACTGGATAACGGGGGCGCAGCGGCGCTACGAGCAGTACTTC. The genes are TRBV6-5 and TRBJ2-7, with D possibly called TRBD1 or TRBD2 (6 bases each). V shed 1 base and J shed 3 bases, with 22 bases lying between them. The CDR3 loop spans 18 amino acids. CDR1 and CDR2 from the germline V gene are MNHEY and SVGAGI.

The chain carries TRBV5-1 and TRBJ1-4; 7 nucleotides agree with TRBD1. V lost 0 bases and J lost 3; bases outside the gene matches: 2. From germline, CDR1 is SGHRS and CDR2 YFSETQ. The CDR3 has 15 amino acids. The CDR3 region is CASSLDTGANEKLFF. CDR3 coding DNA: TGCGCCAGCAGCTTGGATACAGGGGCTAATGAAAAACTGTTTTTT.

This clonotype was found many times. This chain uses TRBV7-8 with TRBJ2-3; D remains unclear. V lost 6 bases and J lost 3, with 10 bases in between. This CDR3 contains 13 residues. Germline V gives CDR1 SGHVS, CDR2 FQNEAQ. The CDR3 loop reads CASSSGWTDTQYF. Here the CDR3 DNA reads TGTGCCAGCAGTTCGGGTTGGACAGATACGCAGTATTTT.

This clonotype was counted ten times or more. This chain joins TRBV5-6 and TRBJ1-6, with D perhaps matching TRBD1 (5 bases). V gave up 4 bases and J gave up 8 bases, with 22 bases separating them. This CDR3 is 17 amino acids long. Germline lookup yields CDR1 SGHDT and CDR2 YYEEEE. CDR3 amino acids: CASSPQNGVTADSPLHF. The DNA for the CDR3 is TGTGCCAGCAGCCCTCAAAACGGGGTGACAGCCGATTCACCCCTCCACTTT.

Only a few counts were recorded for this clonotype. The J gene is TRBJ1-5, the V gene TRBV19, with 9 positions matching TRBD1. V shed 8 bases, J shed 0 bases, and the junction held 8 bases outside the gene matches. Germline CDR1 reads LNHDA; CDR2 reads SQIVND (reference sequence). The CDR3 covers 16 residues. The CDR3 region has the DNA TGTGCCAGTTCGACCGGGACAGGGAATAGCAATCAGCCCCAGCATTTT. This translates into CASSTGTGNSNQPQHF.

This clonotype was seen once. A much larger clonotype is one base distant, so this may be a read error. This chain uses TRBV14 with TRBJ1-5; D is ambiguous. The ends were cut back, 2 bases at V and 7 bases at J, with 6 bases in the middle. CDR1 SGHDN and CDR2 FVKESK come from the germline V gene. The CDR3 has 12 residues. The CDR3: CASSQPRQPQHF. The CDR3 DNA sequence: TGTGCCAGCAGCCAACCTAGACAGCCCCAGCATTTT. Looking up the rest from reference TRBV14 and TRBJ1-5 gives the full variable domain: EAGVTQFPSHSVIEKGQTVTLRCDPISGHDNLYWYRRVMGKEIKFLLHFVKESKQDESGMPNNRFLAERTGGTYSTLKVQPAELEDSGVYFCASSQPRQPQHFGDGTRLSIL.

This clonotype was counted at least ten times. J is TRBJ1-5 and V is TRBV15, with D unresolved. The CDR3 is 13 amino acids. CDR1 LNHNV and CDR2 YYDKDF come from the germline V gene (reference sequence). Trimming cost V 3 bases and J 0 bases, with 3 bases left between them. The CDR3 loop is CATSRGSNQPQHF. CDR3 DNA: TGTGCCACCAGCAGGGGTAGCAATCAGCCCCAGCATTTT.

V usage is TRBV29-1 and J usage is TRBJ2-1; TRBD2 matches 7 bases. This CDR3 region has 14 residues. After removal of 7 bases from V and 0 bases from J, the junction contained 6 bases not matched to a gene. CDR1 and CDR2 from the germline V gene are SQVTM and ANQGSEA. The CDR3 reads CSADGGDSYNEQFF. CDR3 nucleotides: TGCAGCGCGGATGGGGGGGACTCCTACAATGAGCAGTTCTTC.

The chain employs TRBV2 and TRBJ1-2, with 10 bases fitting TRBD1. After removal of 2 bases from V and 7 bases from J, the junction contained 4 bases not matched to a gene. The length of the CDR3 is 14 residues. Germline V gene sequence: CDR1 SNHLY, CDR2 FYNNEI. As DNA, the CDR3 is TGTGCCAGCAGTGAAAGGGACAGGGGCTCTGGCTACACCTTC. Protein product: CASSERDRGSGYTF.

This rearrangement joins TRBV27 to TRBJ2-7, with 8 bases matching TRBD2. Germline CDR1 and CDR2: MNHEY and SMNVEV (reference sequence). J gave up 5 bases and V 4 bases, and 7 bases lay outside the gene matches. This CDR3 has 14 amino acids. CDR3 in amino acids: CASSSRGGRDEQYF. The CDR3 DNA follows: TGTGCCAGCAGTTCCCGGGGGGGCAGGGACGAGCAGTACTTC.

This chain joins TRBV5-4 and TRBJ1-1, with D unclear. CDR3 length: 15 amino acids. Germline V gives CDR1 SGHNT, CDR2 YYREEE (reference sequence). The ends were cut back, 1 base at V and 1 base at J, with 11 bases in the middle. CDR3 in DNA: TGTGCCAGCAGCTTGTATCCAGGCGGGAACACTGAAGCTTTCTTT. Translated, it gives CASSLYPGGNTEAFF.

This clonotype was seen only a few times. The chain uses TRBV7-6 and TRBJ2-7; D uncertain. The CDR3 has 12 residues. Germline values: CDR1 SGHVS, CDR2 FNYEAQ. The V and J ends lost 1 base and 5 bases respectively, with 6 bases between them. DNA for the CDR3: TGTGCCAGCAGCTTAGTTCCCCACGAGCAGTACTTC. Translation: CASSLVPHEQYF.

In its sample, this clonotype was seen many times. This chain connects TRBV6-1 to TRBJ1-1; D gene ambiguous. This CDR3 has 15 amino acids. Per germline, CDR1 MNHNS and CDR2 SASEGT. V was pared by 7 bases and J by 0 bases, with 15 bases between. The CDR3 sequence: CASNAAVDMNTEAFF. Here the CDR3 DNA reads TGTGCCAGCAATGCGGCCGTTGATATGAACACTGAAGCTTTCTTT.

This clonotype has at least ten counts. This chain joins TRBV28 and TRBJ2-7, with D tentatively TRBD1 or TRBD2 (6 bases each). V lost 8 bases and J 6 bases, leaving 11 bases between the germline ends. There are 11 residues in the CDR3. Germline V gene sequence: CDR1 MDHEN, CDR2 SYDVKM. The CDR3 region has the DNA TGTGCCAGCCAAAGGGGGGTCGAGCAGTACTTC. This translates into CASQRGVEQYF.

This clonotype has at least ten counts. The chain links TRBV6-5 to TRBJ2-6, with TRBD1 as a possible D gene (6 bases). Looked up from germline, CDR1 is MNHEY and CDR2 is SVGAGI. There are 18 residues in the CDR3. The V gene lost 0 bases and the J gene lost 0 bases, with 12 bases spanning the gap. The CDR3 region is CASSYSGTSSSGANVLTF. DNA of the CDR3: TGTGCCAGCAGTTACTCCGGGACATCAAGCTCTGGGGCCAACGTCCTGACTTTC.

The V and J genes are TRBV5-1 and TRBJ1-3, with 9 bases lining up with TRBD1. Germline V gives CDR1 SGHRS, CDR2 YFSETQ. The CDR3 is 15 residues long. V lost 4 bases, J lost 2 bases, and 4 bases stayed unmatched. The CDR3 is CASSLRQGAGNTIYF. The CDR3 coding sequence is TGCGCCAGCAGCCTGCGACAGGGGGCTGGAAACACCATATATTTT.

This chain links TRBV19 with TRBJ2-5; D remains ambiguous. V was pared by 5 bases and J by 2 bases, with 12 bases between. Germline CDR1 is LNHDA and CDR2 is SQIVND (reference sequence). CDR3 size: 14 residues. The CDR3 loop is CASSSPGRQETQYF. CDR3 bases: TGTGCCAGTAGTTCCCCAGGAAGACAAGAGACCCAGTACTTC.

This clonotype has just a few counts. The rearrangement uses TRBV30 and TRBJ2-1; 9 bases align to TRBD2. The V segment lost 5 bases and the J segment 7 bases; nucleotides outside the gene matches: 6. The germline V gene has CDR1 GTSNPN and CDR2 SVGIG (reference sequence). CDR3 length: 13 amino acids. In nucleotides, the CDR3 is TGTGCCTGGCGAAAGCGGGGGGCAAATGAGCAGTTCTTC. It codes for CAWRKRGANEQFF.

In its sample, this clonotype was seen many times. The CDR3 spells CASSLTPGGQETQYF. The DNA of the CDR3 is TGTGCCAGCAGTTTAACGCCAGGGGGGCAAGAGACCCAGTACTTC. J is TRBJ2-5 and V is TRBV6-6, with D tentatively TRBD1 (7 bases). Germline V lookup: CDR1 MNHNY, CDR2 SVGAGI (reference sequence). This CDR3 is 15 amino acids long. V lost 4 bases, J lost 2 bases, and 14 bases lay in between.

This clonotype was recorded many times. The genes are TRBV7-9 and TRBJ2-7, with unresolved D. V was shortened by 4 bases and J by 3 bases, with 10 bases between the two germline ends. Germline-derived CDR1 and CDR2 are SEHNR and FQNEAQ (reference sequence). CDR3 length: 13 amino acids. CDR3 nucleotide sequence: TGTGCCAGCAGCTCCGGCCTCCTCTACGAGCAGTACTTC. Protein product: CASSSGLLYEQYF.

This chain connects TRBV6-2 or TRBV6-3 to TRBJ2-7, with 9 nucleotides matching TRBD1. This CDR3 comprises 17 residues. CDR1 is MNHEY, CDR2 SVGEGT, per germline. Trimming at V came to 1 base and at J to 3 bases, leaving 10 bases not matched to a gene. CDR3 DNA sequence: TGTGCCAGCAGTTACTTTGGGACAGGGAGACCTAACTACGAGCAGTACTTC. It codes for CASSYFGTGRPNYEQYF.

The sample holds a few counts of this clonotype. The rearrangement joins TRBV30 to TRBJ2-2; D gene ambiguous. The CDR3 extends over 14 amino acids. With 6 bases removed from V and 0 bases from J, the gap between germline ends came to 11 bases. Germline loops: CDR1 GTSNPN, CDR2 SVGIG (reference sequence). CDR3 sequence (DNA): TGTGCCTGCCACGCGTTCGCGAACACCGGGGAGCTGTTTTTT. It translates to CACHAFANTGELFF.

V gene TRBV14 combines with J gene TRBJ2-1; 10 bases match TRBD1. J lost 0 bases, V lost 4 bases, and 0 bases had no gene match. CDR1 is SGHDN, CDR2 FVKESK, per germline. The CDR3 spans 15 residues. Here the CDR3 DNA reads TGTGCCAGCAGCCGGACAGGGGGCTCCTACAATGAGCAGTTCTTC. Amino acid sequence: CASSRTGGSYNEQFF. The full variable domain, rest sourced from reference TRBV14 and TRBJ2-1, is EAGVTQFPSHSVIEKGQTVTLRCDPISGHDNLYWYRRVMGKEIKFLLHFVKESKQDESGMPNNRFLAERTGGTYSTLKVQPAELEDSGVYFCASSRTGGSYNEQFFGPGTRLTVL.

This clonotype was picked up a small number of times. This chain links TRBV4-3 with TRBJ2-1; D possibly corresponds to TRBD1 (5 bases). Trimming shortened V by 1 base and J by 9 bases, and 7 bases separated the two germline ends. This CDR3 comprises 12 residues. Germline V gene data show CDR1 as LGHNA and CDR2 as YSLEER. The CDR3 sequence is CASSQVRGEQFF. The CDR3 DNA sequence: TGCGCCAGCAGCCAAGTTAGGGGTGAGCAGTTCTTC.

This clonotype was counted only a few times. The chain combines TRBV3-1 with TRBJ1-2; perhaps TRBD1 as D (6 bases). CDR3 length: 13 residues. V lost 4 bases to trimming and J lost 4 bases, with 10 bases between them. Germline CDR1 LGHDT, CDR2 YNNKEL (reference sequence). Here the CDR3 DNA reads TGTGCCAGCAGCCCTGGACAGCGCTATGGCTACACCTTC. This codes for CASSPGQRYGYTF.

The rearrangement links TRBV2 to TRBJ1-2, with 7 bases identical to TRBD1. The germline V gene encodes CDR1 SNHLY and CDR2 FYNNEI. The CDR3 runs to 16 residues. The junction had 10 bases not matched to a gene; V was cut back by 0 bases and J by 6 bases. CDR3 bases: TGTGCCAGCAGTGAAGCATTCCCGACAGGGAGGAATGGCTACACCTTC. It specifies CASSEAFPTGRNGYTF.

The rearrangement links TRBV12-3 or TRBV12-4 to TRBJ2-5; TRBD2 is a possible D gene (5 bases). V was pared by 6 bases and J by 5 bases, with 10 bases between. The CDR3 contains 12 residues. CDR3 sequence (DNA): TGTGCCAGCAGCACGGGGTGGGAGACCCAGTACTTC. It encodes CASSTGWETQYF.

The chain uses TRBV9 and TRBJ1-5; D unclear. CDR3 length: 12 residues. Germline CDR1 reads SGDLS; CDR2 reads YYNGEE. Trimming removed 4 bases at V and 9 bases at J, with 11 bases between. This CDR3 is CASSSGHGPQHF. In nucleotides, the CDR3 is TGTGCCAGCAGCTCCGGTCATGGGCCCCAGCATTTT. The full variable domain, its missing parts supplied by reference TRBV9 and TRBJ1-5, is DSGVTQTPKHLITATGQRVTLRCSPRSGDLSVYWYQQSLDQGLQFLIQYYNGEERAKGNILERFSAQQFPDLHSELNLSSLELGDSALYFCASSSGHGPQHFGDGTRLSIL.

This clonotype was counted at least ten times. This chain joins TRBV29-1 and TRBJ2-4, with D possibly matching TRBD2 (5 bases). This CDR3 comprises 14 residues. CDR1 and CDR2 (germline): SQVTM, ANQGSEA. The V end lost 6 bases, the J end lost 2 bases, and 14 bases lay between the germline ends. CDR3 protein: CSVSSPGTKNIQYF. Here the CDR3 DNA reads TGCAGCGTCTCTAGCCCGGGGACCAAAAACATTCAGTACTTC.

At least ten counts were recorded for this clonotype. The V gene is TRBV19, the J gene TRBJ2-7; D is possibly TRBD2 (5 bases). The CDR3 covers 14 residues. V lost 3 bases and J lost 3, with 12 bases in between. Germline CDR1 is LNHDA and CDR2 is SQIVND (reference sequence). CDR3: CASSIAGGGYEQYF. CDR3 DNA: TGTGCCAGTAGTATCGCCGGAGGTGGCTACGAGCAGTACTTC.